These T cell receptor beta chains were read from a single sample in a study of T cells in Graves' hyperthyroidism and ophthalmopathy. MiXCR, applied by TCRdb to the multiplex PCR reads, yields one record per CDR3 protein. The sample shows 540,000 or so distinct CDR3 sequences, roughly 46% of them seen only once. The sequencing input was peripheral blood or thyroid tissue (not recorded which). The receptors were sampled from an adult woman with Graves' disease, either hyperthyroidism or ophthalmopathy (not recorded which). The CDR3 runs from the conserved cysteine through the conserved F or W. Fields, in order: clone size, J gene, V gene, D gene, CDR3 DNA, CDR3 protein. A D gene is named only where the DNA matches it firmly. Clone size, where shown, is once, few, many, or a class for clones that have expanded.

clone_size: many; j_call: TRBJ1-1; v_call: TRBV10-3; d_call: NA; cdr3_nt: TGTGCCATCAGGGCAGGAAGAATGAACACTGAAGCTTTCTTT; cdr3_aa: CAIRAGRMNTEAFF
clone_size: NA; j_call: TRBJ2-7; v_call: TRBV12-3/TRBV12-4; d_call: NA; cdr3_nt: TGTGCCAGCAGTTTAGGGGGACCGGGTTACGAGCAGTACTTC; cdr3_aa: CASSLGGPGYEQYF
clone_size: once; j_call: TRBJ1-1; v_call: TRBV19; d_call: NA; cdr3_nt: TGTGCCAGTAGTATGTGGAACACTGAAGCTTTCTTT; cdr3_aa: CASSMWNTEAFF
clone_size: NA; j_call: TRBJ2-2; v_call: TRBV7-3; d_call: NA; cdr3_nt: TGTGCCAGCAGCTTGGGAGTTCTCCCCCCGGTGAACACAGGGTCTACCTGGTTCACCGGGGAGCTGTTTTTT; cdr3_aa: CASSLGVLPPVNTGSTWFTGELFF
clone_size: many; j_call: TRBJ2-7; v_call: TRBV4-1; d_call: NA; cdr3_nt: TGCGCCAGCAGCCAAGATAAGCGGGACATCTACGAGCAGTACTTC; cdr3_aa: CASSQDKRDIYEQYF
clone_size: few; j_call: TRBJ2-1; v_call: TRBV29-1; d_call: NA; cdr3_nt: TGCAGCGTTGATTCCGGGGACAATGAGCAGTTCTTC; cdr3_aa: CSVDSGDNEQFF
clone_size: many; j_call: TRBJ1-2; v_call: TRBV2; d_call: NA; cdr3_nt: TGTGCCAGCAGTGAAAGTCAGGCTAGTAACTATGGCTACACCTTC; cdr3_aa: CASSESQASNYGYTF
clone_size: few; j_call: TRBJ1-1; v_call: TRBV29-1; d_call: NA; cdr3_nt: TGCAGCGTTAGAGGGTTTCTCACTGAAGCTTTCTTT; cdr3_aa: CSVRGFLTEAFF
clone_size: NA; j_call: TRBJ2-2; v_call: TRBV5-1; d_call: TRBD1; cdr3_nt: TGCGCCAGCAGCGGGACAGGGACGAACACCGGGGAGCTGTTTTTT; cdr3_aa: CASSGTGTNTGELFF
clone_size: NA; j_call: TRBJ2-3; v_call: TRBV11-1; d_call: NA; cdr3_nt: TGTGCCAGCAGCTCCTCAATGACTGGCACAGATACGCAGTATTTT; cdr3_aa: CASSSSMTGTDTQYF
clone_size: many; j_call: TRBJ2-7; v_call: TRBV2; d_call: TRBD2; cdr3_nt: TGTGCCAGCAGTGAAGCGGGAGCGGGAAAGAGCTACGAGCAGTACTTC; cdr3_aa: CASSEAGAGKSYEQYF
clone_size: NA; j_call: TRBJ2-2; v_call: TRBV5-1; d_call: NA; cdr3_nt: TGCGCCAGCAGCCCCGCAGAGAGCGGGGAGCTGTTTTTT; cdr3_aa: CASSPAESGELFF
clone_size: many; j_call: TRBJ2-2; v_call: TRBV7-3; d_call: NA; cdr3_nt: TGTGCCAGCAGCTTAAGACCGACGAACACCGGGGAGCTGTTTTTT; cdr3_aa: CASSLRPTNTGELFF
clone_size: NA; j_call: TRBJ1-5; v_call: TRBV28; d_call: NA; cdr3_nt: TGTGCCAGCAGTTTATTTTCCAGCGTCCAACATTTT; cdr3_aa: CASSLFSSVQHF
clone_size: NA; j_call: TRBJ2-7; v_call: TRBV7-2; d_call: TRBD1; cdr3_nt: TGTGCCATCAGAGGACAGGGAACCTACGAGCAGTACTTC; cdr3_aa: CAIRGQGTYEQYF
clone_size: NA; j_call: TRBJ2-5; v_call: TRBV15; d_call: NA; cdr3_nt: TGTGCCACCAGCAGTTATCTTGGGACCCAGTACTTC; cdr3_aa: CATSSYLGTQYF
clone_size: NA; j_call: TRBJ1-6; v_call: TRBV20-1; d_call: NA; cdr3_nt: TGCAGTGCGAGCCGAACGGGAGATTCACCCCTCCACTTT; cdr3_aa: CSASRTGDSPLHF
clone_size: NA; j_call: TRBJ1-6; v_call: TRBV5-1; d_call: NA; cdr3_nt: TGCGCCAGCAGCTTGGCCGCCGAGGAGGGCCCCCTCCACTTT; cdr3_aa: CASSLAAEEGPLHF
clone_size: many; j_call: TRBJ2-7; v_call: TRBV12-3/TRBV12-4; d_call: TRBD1; cdr3_nt: TGTGCCAGCAGTCCCGTAGCCGGGACAGCCTACGAGCAGTACTTC; cdr3_aa: CASSPVAGTAYEQYF
clone_size: many; j_call: TRBJ2-2; v_call: TRBV6-4; d_call: TRBD2; cdr3_nt: TGTGCCAGCAGTGACTGGCGGGAGGGTTCCACCGGGGAGCTGTTTTTT; cdr3_aa: CASSDWREGSTGELFF
clone_size: few; j_call: TRBJ1-2; v_call: TRBV18; d_call: NA; cdr3_nt: TGTGCCAGCTCACCACCGCAGGGGCGTGGCTATGGCTACACCTTC; cdr3_aa: CASSPPQGRGYGYTF
clone_size: many; j_call: TRBJ1-6; v_call: TRBV11-3; d_call: NA; cdr3_nt: TGTGCCAGCAGCACTAGTTCCAGCCCGAATTCACCCCTCCACTTT; cdr3_aa: CASSTSSSPNSPLHF
clone_size: few; j_call: TRBJ2-1; v_call: TRBV7-9; d_call: NA; cdr3_nt: TGTGCCAGCAGCTCACCTTTGGGTGGCTCCTACAATGAGCAGTTCTTC; cdr3_aa: CASSSPLGGSYNEQFF
clone_size: many; j_call: TRBJ2-2; v_call: TRBV2; d_call: TRBD2; cdr3_nt: TGTGCCGGGAGGGCAGGGACGCGCACCGGGGAGCTGTTTTTT; cdr3_aa: CAGRAGTRTGELFF
clone_size: NA; j_call: TRBJ2-6; v_call: TRBV6-1; d_call: NA; cdr3_nt: TGTGCCAGCAATATACAGGGGGCCAACGTCCTGACTTTC; cdr3_aa: CASNIQGANVLTF
clone_size: many; j_call: TRBJ2-2; v_call: TRBV5-5; d_call: TRBD2; cdr3_nt: TGTGCCAGCAGCTTCAGACTAGCGACGAACACCGGGGAGCTGTTTTTT; cdr3_aa: CASSFRLATNTGELFF
clone_size: few; j_call: TRBJ2-5; v_call: TRBV7-8; d_call: NA; cdr3_nt: TGTGCCAGCGGAAGGGGCCAAGAGACCCAGTACTTC; cdr3_aa: CASGRGQETQYF
clone_size: many; j_call: TRBJ2-7; v_call: TRBV5-1; d_call: TRBD2; cdr3_nt: TGCGCCAGCAGCTTCAGCGGGAGTTCTACCTCCTACGAGCAGTACTTC; cdr3_aa: CASSFSGSSTSYEQYF
clone_size: many; j_call: TRBJ2-2; v_call: TRBV7-9; d_call: TRBD2; cdr3_nt: TGTGCCAGCAGCTCAGGGACTAGAGGGAACACCGGGGAGCTGTTTTTT; cdr3_aa: CASSSGTRGNTGELFF
clone_size: few; j_call: TRBJ1-6; v_call: TRBV28; d_call: NA; cdr3_nt: TGTGCCAGCAGTACCTTATACGATTCACCCCTCCACTTT; cdr3_aa: CASSTLYDSPLHF
clone_size: many; j_call: TRBJ1-2; v_call: TRBV6-6; d_call: NA; cdr3_nt: TGTGCCAGCAGTTACTTCGGAAACTATGGCTACACCTTC; cdr3_aa: CASSYFGNYGYTF
clone_size: few; j_call: TRBJ1-6; v_call: TRBV6-6; d_call: NA; cdr3_nt: TGTGCCAGCAGTTACTCGGCTAGCTCCTATAATTCACCCCTCCACTTT; cdr3_aa: CASSYSASSYNSPLHF
clone_size: few; j_call: TRBJ2-5; v_call: TRBV7-2; d_call: TRBD2; cdr3_nt: TGTGCCAGCAGCCCGGCACTAGCGGGAGCGATAGAGACCCAGTACTTC; cdr3_aa: CASSPALAGAIETQYF
clone_size: many; j_call: TRBJ1-5; v_call: TRBV10-2; d_call: TRBD1; cdr3_nt: TGCGCCAGCGGACAGGGGAAGAATCAGCCCCAGCATTTT; cdr3_aa: CASGQGKNQPQHF
clone_size: many; j_call: TRBJ1-5; v_call: TRBV2; d_call: NA; cdr3_nt: TGTGCCAGCAGTGAAGCGGAGCGCCAGCATTTT; cdr3_aa: CASSEAERQHF
clone_size: few; j_call: TRBJ1-1; v_call: TRBV25-1; d_call: TRBD1; cdr3_nt: TGTGCCAGCCCGGACAGGATTGGGAGCACTGAAGCTTTCTTT; cdr3_aa: CASPDRIGSTEAFF
clone_size: many; j_call: TRBJ2-2; v_call: TRBV13; d_call: NA; cdr3_nt: TGTGCCAGCAGCTCGGACAGTGAAACCGGGGAGCTGTTTTTT; cdr3_aa: CASSSDSETGELFF
clone_size: NA; j_call: TRBJ2-5; v_call: TRBV10-3; d_call: TRBD1; cdr3_nt: TGTGCCATCAAGGACGGGACAGTGGAGACCCAGTACTTC; cdr3_aa: CAIKDGTVETQYF
clone_size: many; j_call: TRBJ1-4; v_call: TRBV11-2; d_call: NA; cdr3_nt: TGTGCCAGCAGCTTTCACACTGATCGGCTGTTTTTT; cdr3_aa: CASSFHTDRLFF
clone_size: few; j_call: TRBJ2-7; v_call: TRBV10-3; d_call: TRBD1; cdr3_nt: TGTGCCATCAGGGATGGGACAGGGTTGTACGAGCAGTACTTC; cdr3_aa: CAIRDGTGLYEQYF